One sample yielded the 25 T cell receptor beta chains listed below, sequenced in a study of human T cells and chemical hapten exposure. Time point denoted: patch test 2, 6 weeks after DPC sensitization. Specified treatment: therapeutic diphenylcyclopropenone sensitization with weekly scalp DPC. TCRdb re-called the RACE reads through MiXCR, storing one row per CDR3 protein. The sample yields about 89,000 distinct CDR3 sequences, approximately 11% seen once. The input for sequencing was whole blood, taken in connection with sensitization to the hapten diphenylcyclopropenone (DPC). The receptors shown here come from a man aged 40-49 years with alopecia areata. Some clones in this sample may be carry-over from other donors' samples.

The chain has TRBV7-9 and TRBJ2-1; 10 bases line up with TRBD2. The CDR3 covers 17 residues. V shed 1 base, J shed 3 bases, and the junction held 6 bases outside the gene matches. Germline V CDR1 and CDR2: SEHNR, FQNEAQ (reference sequence). The CDR3 coding sequence is TGTGCCAGCAGCTTAGGGGCCCTAGCGGGAGACTACAATGAGCAGTTCTTC. As protein: CASSLGALAGDYNEQFF. The variable domain in full, completed from reference TRBV7-9 and TRBJ2-1, reads DTGVSQNPRHKITKRGQNVTFRCDPISEHNRLYWYRQTLGQGPEFLTYFQNEAQLEKSRLLSDRFSAERPKGSFSTLEIQRTEQGDSAMYLCASSLGALAGDYNEQFFGPGTRLTVL.

J is TRBJ2-7 and V is TRBV7-2; 7 bases are shared with TRBD2. CDR1 and CDR2 (germline): SGHTA, FQGNSA. The trim removed 4 bases at V and 2 bases at J, leaving 8 bases unmatched. The CDR3 covers 15 residues. Here the CDR3 DNA reads TGTGCCAGCAGCTCCCCCGGGGGAGGGCCCTACGAGCAGTACTTC. This translates into CASSSPGGGPYEQYF.

This clonotype came up many times. The chain employs TRBV14 and TRBJ2-3; D possibly corresponds to TRBD2 (6 bases). Germline values: CDR1 SGHDN, CDR2 FVKESK. Trimming stripped 0 bases from V and 1 base from J, with 11 bases between. This CDR3 has 16 amino acids. The CDR3 protein is CASSQEEGRGTDTQYF. CDR3 coding DNA: TGTGCCAGCAGCCAAGAGGAGGGGAGAGGCACAGATACGCAGTATTTT.

This chain joins TRBV29-1 and TRBJ2-5; D possibly matches TRBD1 or TRBD2 (5 bases each). The V gene's germline CDR1 is SQVTM and CDR2 ANQGSEA. Trimming took off 4 bases at V and 5 bases at J, with 14 bases between the two ends. This CDR3 is 13 amino acids long. The CDR3 loop reads CSVGQRGYETQYF. As DNA, the CDR3 is TGCAGCGTTGGTCAGAGGGGATACGAGACCCAGTACTTC.

Turning to this clonotype: A much larger clone is a single base away; this may be a read error. The chain joins TRBV12-3 or TRBV12-4 to TRBJ2-3; 8 bases are shared with TRBD2. CDR3 length: 15 amino acids. V trimming: 4 bases; J trimming: 6 bases; junction bases outside the gene matches: 9. The CDR3 is CASSSPRGGADTQYF. Here the CDR3 DNA reads TGTGCCAGCAGTTCCCCTCGGGGGGGCGCCGATACGCAGTATTTT.

The chain carries TRBV12-3 or TRBV12-4 and TRBJ1-1; D remains ambiguous. The CDR3 sequence is 10 residues long. Trimming removed 6 bases from V and 7 bases from J, with 6 bases in between. The chain's CDR3 is CASSRHEAFF. CDR3 bases: TGTGCCAGCAGCAGACATGAAGCTTTCTTT.

This chain links TRBV20-1 with TRBJ2-1; 9 bases align to TRBD2. The junction had 3 bases not matched to a gene; V was cut back by 4 bases and J by 5 bases. Germline V lookup: CDR1 DFQATT, CDR2 SNEGSKA (reference sequence). The CDR3 extends over 13 amino acids. DNA for the CDR3: TGCAGTGCTATGACTAGCGGCAACAATGAGCAGTTCTTC. The encoded protein is CSAMTSGNNEQFF.

There are many counts of this clonotype. The chain joins TRBV20-1 to TRBJ2-1, with TRBD1 as a possible D gene (5 bases). This CDR3 comprises 12 residues. Germline assignment: CDR1 DFQATT and CDR2 SNEGSKA (reference sequence). The V and J ends lost 6 bases and 9 bases respectively, with 15 bases between them. This CDR3 is CSATQQVGEQFF. In DNA form, the CDR3 reads TGCAGTGCGACCCAACAGGTCGGTGAGCAGTTCTTC.

This clonotype was seen more than once but under ten times. The CDR3 sequence: CSVVAGFYGYTF. Written as DNA, the CDR3 is TGCAGCGTTGTGGCGGGCTTCTATGGCTACACCTTC. The rearrangement uses TRBV29-1 and TRBJ1-2; D call uncertain. This CDR3 spans 12 amino acids. Trimming stripped 4 bases from V and 4 bases from J, with 10 bases between. Germline-derived CDR1 and CDR2 are SQVTM and ANQGSEA.

CDR3 sequence: CASSFGTGNTEAFF. CDR3 nucleotides: TGTGCCAGCAGTTTCGGGACAGGGAACACTGAAGCTTTCTTT. The V gene is TRBV27, the J gene TRBJ1-1, with 8 bases lining up with TRBD1. V lost 3 bases and J lost 1; bases outside the gene matches: 1. This CDR3 has 14 residues. CDR1 MNHEY and CDR2 SMNVEV come from the germline V gene (reference sequence).

The rearrangement uses TRBV11-2 and TRBJ2-7; TRBD2 matches at 10 bases. CDR1 and CDR2 (germline): SGHAT, FQNNGV. The CDR3 consists of 17 residues. The junction had 10 bases not matched to a gene; V was cut back by 1 base and J by 4 bases. CDR3: CASSLVSLAGVSYEQYF. DNA for the CDR3: TGTGCCAGCAGCTTAGTAAGCCTAGCGGGAGTTTCTTACGAGCAGTACTTC.

This clonotype was recorded many times. The chain recombines TRBV24-1 with TRBJ1-4; 11 nucleotides match TRBD1. Germline V lookup: CDR1 KGHDR, CDR2 SFDVKD. V gave up 3 bases and J gave up 8 bases; unmatched junction bases: 7. The CDR3 length is 16 residues. The CDR3 here is CATSDPTDRGHEKLFF. CDR3 nucleotides: TGTGCCACCAGTGATCCAACGGACAGGGGGCACGAAAAACTGTTTTTT.

This clonotype was recorded a few times. This rearrangement joins TRBV7-9 to TRBJ2-4; the D is unclear. Germline V gives CDR1 SEHNR, CDR2 FQNEAQ (reference sequence). Between the trimmed V and J ends, which lost 1 base and 0 bases, there was a span of 7 bases. This CDR3 contains 15 residues. DNA for the CDR3: TGTGCCAGCAGCTTAGTCCTGGGAGCCAAAAACATTCAGTACTTC. Translation gives CASSLVLGAKNIQYF. Variable domain in full (rest from reference TRBV7-9 and TRBJ2-4): DTGVSQNPRHKITKRGQNVTFRCDPISEHNRLYWYRQTLGQGPEFLTYFQNEAQLEKSRLLSDRFSAERPKGSFSTLEIQRTEQGDSAMYLCASSLVLGAKNIQYFGAGTRLSVL.

This clonotype was observed at least ten times. The CDR3 region has the DNA TGTGCCAGCAGCACGAGCCTAGCGGGAGAACGGGCCGGGGAGCTGTTTTTT. Translating it yields CASSTSLAGERAGELFF. V gene TRBV28 combines with J gene TRBJ2-2, with 10 bases fitting TRBD2. Germline loops: CDR1 MDHEN, CDR2 SYDVKM. V trimming: 6 bases; J trimming: 6 bases; junction bases outside the gene matches: 13. The CDR3 spans 17 residues.

This clonotype was counted only a few times. The genes are TRBV28 and TRBJ2-1; D is undetermined. The ends were cut back, 5 bases at V and 9 bases at J, with 14 bases in the middle. Germline values: CDR1 MDHEN, CDR2 SYDVKM. The CDR3 has 13 residues. The CDR3 DNA is TGTGCCAGCAGTCCAACGATCCCTGGTGAGCAGTTCTTC. It codes for CASSPTIPGEQFF. Filled out from reference TRBV28 and TRBJ2-1, the complete variable domain reads DVKVTQSSRYLVKRTGEKVFLECVQDMDHENMFWYRQDPGLGLRLIYFSYDVKMKEKGDIPEGYSVSREKKERFSLILESASTNQTSMYLCASSPTIPGEQFFGPGTRLTVL.

This clonotype was seen more than once but under ten times. This sequence joins TRBV30 and TRBJ1-1; 10 nucleotides align to TRBD1. CDR1 and CDR2 (germline): GTSNPN, SVGIG (reference sequence). The CDR3 length is 15 residues. V lost 1 base, J lost 5 bases, and 7 bases stayed unmatched. The CDR3 sequence is CAWSDGGQGKTEAFF. CDR3 nucleotides: TGTGCCTGGAGTGATGGGGGACAGGGGAAGACTGAAGCTTTCTTT.

This clonotype was seen only a few times. The chain carries TRBV19 and TRBJ2-5, with unresolved D. CDR3 length equals 17 residues. Trimming shortened V by 6 bases and J by 4 bases, and 24 bases separated the two germline ends. Germline V gene lookup returns CDR1 LNHDA and CDR2 SQIVND (reference sequence). CDR3 in amino acids: CASSIPSGDRGRETQYF. The DNA of the CDR3 is TGTGCCAGTAGCATACCATCGGGCGACCGTGGGCGAGAGACCCAGTACTTC.

This clonotype was seen only a few times. The genes are TRBV12-3 or TRBV12-4 and TRBJ2-4; 10 bases agree with TRBD2. Trimming at V came to 3 bases and at J to 3 bases, leaving 5 bases not matched to a gene. This CDR3 has 16 amino acids. CDR3 loop: CASSFLGTSDKNIQYF. The CDR3 nucleotides read TGTGCCAGCAGTTTTCTTGGGACTAGCGACAAAAACATTCAGTACTTC.

This clonotype was detected a few times. This rearrangement joins TRBV29-1 to TRBJ2-7; possible D gene TRBD2, 5 bases. Per germline, CDR1 SQVTM and CDR2 ANQGSEA. V was clipped by 3 bases and J by 4 bases, with 10 bases between them. This CDR3 is 12 amino acids long. CDR3 in DNA: TGCAGCGTTGATGGTCCGGGATACGAGCAGTACTTC. As protein: CSVDGPGYEQYF.

V and J are TRBV7-6 and TRBJ2-1; 8 bases fit TRBD2. V lost 5 bases, J lost 6 bases, and 9 bases stayed unmatched. The length of the CDR3 is 15 residues. CDR1 and CDR2 from the germline V gene are SGHVS and FNYEAQ. The CDR3 DNA follows: TGTGCCAGCAGCCCAGGGACTAGTGGTTTCAATGAGCAGTTCTTC. Translated: CASSPGTSGFNEQFF.

This clonotype was counted a few times. The chain's CDR3 is CASSLGAFITDTQYF. In nucleotides, the CDR3 is TGCGCCAGCAGCTTGGGGGCTTTTATCACAGATACGCAGTATTTT. This sequence joins TRBV5-1 and TRBJ2-3; D ambiguous. CDR3 size: 15 residues. Between the trimmed V and J ends, which lost 0 bases and 2 bases, there was a span of 10 bases. Germline V CDR1 and CDR2: SGHRS, YFSETQ. The full variable domain, rest sourced from reference TRBV5-1 and TRBJ2-3, is KAGVTQTPRYLIKTRGQQVTLSCSPISGHRSVSWYQQTPGQGLQFLFEYFSETQRNKGNFPGRFSGRQFSNSRSEMNVSTLELGDSALYLCASSLGAFITDTQYFGPGTRLTVL.

V gene TRBV7-9 combines with J gene TRBJ2-7, with 10 bases aligning to TRBD2. Per the germline V gene, CDR1 is SEHNR and CDR2 is FQNEAQ (reference sequence). This CDR3 contains 9 residues. The CDR3 loop is CASKLAGSV. The CDR3 bases are TGTGCCAGCAAACTAGCGGGAAGTGTC.

The V call is TRBV6-6, the J call TRBJ1-4, with TRBD1 identical over 7 bases. Germline V gene lookup returns CDR1 MNHNY and CDR2 SVGAGI (reference sequence). CDR3 length equals 15 residues. Losses at the gene ends were 7 bases for V and 4 bases for J; bases not matched to a gene: 9. The CDR3 region has the DNA TGTGCCAGCACCGCTTCCGACAGGGTTAATGAAAAACTGTTTTTT. It specifies CASTASDRVNEKLFF.

This clonotype has just a few counts. CDR3 in amino acids: CASSQGPEAFF. The CDR3 DNA reads as TGTGCCAGCAGCCAAGGCCCTGAAGCTTTCTTT. The chain employs TRBV3-1 and TRBJ1-1; D unresolved. Germline V gene lookup returns CDR1 LGHDT and CDR2 YNNKEL (reference sequence). CDR3 size: 11 residues. The germline V and J ends were trimmed by 1 base and 6 bases, with 3 bases remaining between them.

This clonotype was seen repeatedly, ten times or more. This chain links TRBV28 with TRBJ1-2; 7 nucleotides match TRBD1. Germline V CDR1 and CDR2: MDHEN, SYDVKM. The V segment lost 7 bases and the J segment 4 bases; nucleotides outside the gene matches: 9. This CDR3 region has 14 residues. The DNA of the CDR3 is TGTGCCAGCACTTCAGGGGGTGATCGCTATGGCTACACCTTC. It specifies CASTSGGDRYGYTF.